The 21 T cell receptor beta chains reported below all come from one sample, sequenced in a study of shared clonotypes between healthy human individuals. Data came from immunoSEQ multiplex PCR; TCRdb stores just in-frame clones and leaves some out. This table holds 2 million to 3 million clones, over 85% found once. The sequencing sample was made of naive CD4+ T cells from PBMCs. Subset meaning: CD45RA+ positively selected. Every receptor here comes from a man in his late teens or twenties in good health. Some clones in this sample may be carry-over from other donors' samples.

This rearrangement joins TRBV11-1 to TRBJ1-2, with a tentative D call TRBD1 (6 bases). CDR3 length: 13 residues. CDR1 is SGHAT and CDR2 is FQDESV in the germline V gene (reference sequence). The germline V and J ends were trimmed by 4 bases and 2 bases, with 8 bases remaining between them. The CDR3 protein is CASSSGENYGYTF. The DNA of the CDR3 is TGTGCCAGCAGCTCAGGGGAAAACTATGGCTACACCTTC.

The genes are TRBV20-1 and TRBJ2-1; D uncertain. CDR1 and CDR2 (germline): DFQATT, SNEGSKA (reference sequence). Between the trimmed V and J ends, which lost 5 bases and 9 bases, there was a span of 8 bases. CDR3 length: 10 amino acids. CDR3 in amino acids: CSASPSEQFF. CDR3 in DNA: TGCAGTGCTTCCCCCAGTGAGCAGTTCTTC.

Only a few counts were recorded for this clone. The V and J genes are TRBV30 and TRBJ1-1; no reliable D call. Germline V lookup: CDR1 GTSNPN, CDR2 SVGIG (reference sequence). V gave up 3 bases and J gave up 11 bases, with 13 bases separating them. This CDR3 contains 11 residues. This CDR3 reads CAWSDEEMAFF. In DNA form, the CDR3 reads TGTGCCTGGAGCGACGAAGAGATGGCTTTCTTT.

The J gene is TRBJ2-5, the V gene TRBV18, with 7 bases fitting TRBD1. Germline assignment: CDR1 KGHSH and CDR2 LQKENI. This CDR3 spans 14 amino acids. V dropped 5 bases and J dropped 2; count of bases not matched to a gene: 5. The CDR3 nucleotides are TGTGCCAGCTCATCTTGGACAGGTCAAGAGACCCAGTACTTC. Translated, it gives CASSSWTGQETQYF. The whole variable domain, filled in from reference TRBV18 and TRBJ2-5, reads NAGVMQNPRHLVRRRGQEARLRCSPMKGHSHVYWYRQLPEEGLKFMVYLQKENIIDESGMPKERFSAEFPKEGPSILRIQQVVRGDSAAYFCASSSWTGQETQYFGPGTRLLVL.

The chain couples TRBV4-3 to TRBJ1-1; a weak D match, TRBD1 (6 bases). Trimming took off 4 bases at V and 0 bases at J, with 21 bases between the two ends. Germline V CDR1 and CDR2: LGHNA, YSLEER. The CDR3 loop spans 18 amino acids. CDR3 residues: CASSLLQGSRGMNTEAFF. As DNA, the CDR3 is TGCGCCAGCAGCCTCCTGCAAGGTTCCAGGGGCATGAACACTGAAGCTTTCTTT.

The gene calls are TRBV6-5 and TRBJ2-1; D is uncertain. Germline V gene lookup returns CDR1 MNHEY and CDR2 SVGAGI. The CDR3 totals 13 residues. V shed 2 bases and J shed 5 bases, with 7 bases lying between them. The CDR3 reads CASSYRPDNEQFF. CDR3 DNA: TGTGCCAGCAGTTACAGGCCAGACAATGAGCAGTTCTTC.

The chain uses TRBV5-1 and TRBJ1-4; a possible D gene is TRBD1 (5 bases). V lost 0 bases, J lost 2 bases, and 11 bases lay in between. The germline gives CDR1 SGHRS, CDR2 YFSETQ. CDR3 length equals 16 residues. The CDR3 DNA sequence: TGCGCCAGCAGCTTGGACCCAGGGAGGACTAATGAAAAACTGTTTTTT. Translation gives CASSLDPGRTNEKLFF.

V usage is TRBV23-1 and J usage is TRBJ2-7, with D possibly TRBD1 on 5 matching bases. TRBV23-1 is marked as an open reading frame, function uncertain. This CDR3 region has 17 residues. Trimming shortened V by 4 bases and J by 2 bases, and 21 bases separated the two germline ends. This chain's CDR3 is CASSLRFRATETYEQYF. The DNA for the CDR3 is TGCGCCAGCAGTCTCCGTTTCAGGGCCACTGAGACCTACGAGCAGTACTTC.

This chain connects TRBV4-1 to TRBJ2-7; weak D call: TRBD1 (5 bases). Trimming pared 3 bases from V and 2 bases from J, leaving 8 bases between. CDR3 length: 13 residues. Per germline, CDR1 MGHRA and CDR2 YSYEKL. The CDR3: CASSHYRTYEQYF. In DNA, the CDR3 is TGCGCCAGCAGCCACTACAGGACCTACGAGCAGTACTTC.

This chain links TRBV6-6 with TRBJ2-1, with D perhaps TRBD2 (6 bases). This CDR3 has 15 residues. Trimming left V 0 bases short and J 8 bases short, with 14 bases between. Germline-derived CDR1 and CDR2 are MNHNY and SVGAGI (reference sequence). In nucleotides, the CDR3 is TGTGCCAGCAGTTACTCCGGGGGTGCCAGGGATGAGCAGTTCTTC. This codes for CASSYSGGARDEQFF.

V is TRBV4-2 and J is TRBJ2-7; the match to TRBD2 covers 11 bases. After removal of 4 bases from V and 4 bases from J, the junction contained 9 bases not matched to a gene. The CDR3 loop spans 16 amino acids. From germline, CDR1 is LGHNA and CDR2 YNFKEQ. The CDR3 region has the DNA TGTGCCAGCAGCCGAAACGCCGGGACTAGCGGTTACGAGCAGTACTTC. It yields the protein CASSRNAGTSGYEQYF.

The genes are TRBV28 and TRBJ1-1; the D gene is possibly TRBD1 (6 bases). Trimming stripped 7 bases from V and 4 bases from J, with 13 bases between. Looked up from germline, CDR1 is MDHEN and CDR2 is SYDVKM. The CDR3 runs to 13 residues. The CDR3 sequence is CASMMGASTEAFF. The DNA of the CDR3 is TGTGCCAGCATGATGGGGGCGAGCACTGAAGCTTTCTTT.

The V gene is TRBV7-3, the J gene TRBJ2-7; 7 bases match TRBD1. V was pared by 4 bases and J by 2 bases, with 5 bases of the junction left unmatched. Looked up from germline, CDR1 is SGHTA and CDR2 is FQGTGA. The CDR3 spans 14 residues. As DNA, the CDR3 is TGTGCCAGCAGCTCCCGACAGGGACCCTACGAGCAGTACTTC. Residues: CASSSRQGPYEQYF.

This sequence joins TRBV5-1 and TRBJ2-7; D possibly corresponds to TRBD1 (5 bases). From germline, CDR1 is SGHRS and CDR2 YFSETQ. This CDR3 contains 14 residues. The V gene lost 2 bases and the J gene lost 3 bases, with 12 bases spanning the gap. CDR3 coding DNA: TGCGCCAGCAGCTTTGGGGCAGGGCGCTACGAGCAGTACTTC. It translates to CASSFGAGRYEQYF.

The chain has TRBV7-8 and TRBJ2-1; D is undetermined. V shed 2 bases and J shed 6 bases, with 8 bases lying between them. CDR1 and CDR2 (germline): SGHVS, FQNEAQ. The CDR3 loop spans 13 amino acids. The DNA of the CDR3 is TGTGCCAGCAGCTTATTTGCATTCAATGAGCAGTTCTTC. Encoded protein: CASSLFAFNEQFF.

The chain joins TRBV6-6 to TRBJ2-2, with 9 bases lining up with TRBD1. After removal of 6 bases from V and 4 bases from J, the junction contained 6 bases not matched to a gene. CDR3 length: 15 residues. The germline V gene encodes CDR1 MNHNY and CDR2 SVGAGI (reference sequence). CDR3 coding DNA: TGTGCCAGCAGCCATGGACAGGGGAGCACCGGGGAGCTGTTTTTT. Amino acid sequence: CASSHGQGSTGELFF.

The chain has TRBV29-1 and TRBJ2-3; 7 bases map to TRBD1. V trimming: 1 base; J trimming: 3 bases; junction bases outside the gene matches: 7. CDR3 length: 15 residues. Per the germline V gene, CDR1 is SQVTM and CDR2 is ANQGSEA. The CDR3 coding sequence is TGCAGCGTTGAAGGGAGACAGGGCGGGACAGATACGCAGTATTTT. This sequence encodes CSVEGRQGGTDTQYF.

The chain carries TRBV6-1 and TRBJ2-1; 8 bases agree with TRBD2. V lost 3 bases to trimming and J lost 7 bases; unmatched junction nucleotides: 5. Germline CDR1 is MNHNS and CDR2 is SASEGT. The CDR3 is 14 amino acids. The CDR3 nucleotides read TGTGCCAGCAGTGACTCGGGGGGGCGAAATGAGCAGTTCTTC. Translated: CASSDSGGRNEQFF.

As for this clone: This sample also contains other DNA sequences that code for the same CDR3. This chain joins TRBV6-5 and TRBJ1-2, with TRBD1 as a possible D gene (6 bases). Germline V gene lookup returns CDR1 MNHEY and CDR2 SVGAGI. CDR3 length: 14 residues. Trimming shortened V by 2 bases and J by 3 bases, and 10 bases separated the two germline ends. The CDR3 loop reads CASSYAQGYYGYTF. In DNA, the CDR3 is TGTGCCAGCAGTTACGCCCAGGGGTACTATGGCTACACCTTC.

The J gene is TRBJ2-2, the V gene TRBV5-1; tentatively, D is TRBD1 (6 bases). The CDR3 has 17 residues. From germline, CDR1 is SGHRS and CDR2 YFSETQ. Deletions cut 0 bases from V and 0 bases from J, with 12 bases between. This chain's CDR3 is CASSLASGTTNTGELFF. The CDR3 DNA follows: TGCGCCAGCAGCTTGGCATCCGGGACAACGAACACCGGGGAGCTGTTTTTT. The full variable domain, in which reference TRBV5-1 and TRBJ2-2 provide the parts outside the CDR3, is KAGVTQTPRYLIKTRGQQVTLSCSPISGHRSVSWYQQTPGQGLQFLFEYFSETQRNKGNFPGRFSGRQFSNSRSEMNVSTLELGDSALYLCASSLASGTTNTGELFFGEGSRLTVL.

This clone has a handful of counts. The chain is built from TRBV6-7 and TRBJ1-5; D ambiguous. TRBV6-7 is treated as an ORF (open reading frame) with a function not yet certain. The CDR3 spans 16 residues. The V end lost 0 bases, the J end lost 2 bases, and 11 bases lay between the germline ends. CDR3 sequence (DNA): TGTGCCAGCAGTTACTCGAGACGTGAGGGCAATCAGCCCCAGCATTTT. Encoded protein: CASSYSRREGNQPQHF.